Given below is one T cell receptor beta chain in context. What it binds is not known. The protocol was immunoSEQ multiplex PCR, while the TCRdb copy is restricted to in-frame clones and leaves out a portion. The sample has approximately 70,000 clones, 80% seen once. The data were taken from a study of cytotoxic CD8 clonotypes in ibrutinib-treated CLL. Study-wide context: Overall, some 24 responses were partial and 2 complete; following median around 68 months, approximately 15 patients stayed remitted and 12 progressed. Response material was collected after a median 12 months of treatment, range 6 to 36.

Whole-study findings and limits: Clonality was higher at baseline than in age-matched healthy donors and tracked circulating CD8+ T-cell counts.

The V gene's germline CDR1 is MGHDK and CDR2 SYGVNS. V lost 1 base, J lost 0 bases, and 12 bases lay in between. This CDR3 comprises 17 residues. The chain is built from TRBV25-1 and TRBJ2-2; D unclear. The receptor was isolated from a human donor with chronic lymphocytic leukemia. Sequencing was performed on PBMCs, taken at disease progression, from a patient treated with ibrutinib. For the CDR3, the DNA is TGTGCCAGCAGTGAATTAACGGACCTAGCGAACACCGGGGAGCTGTTTTTT. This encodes CASSELTDLANTGELFF.